The 9 T cell receptor beta chains below come from one sample, sequenced in a study of blood T cell repertoires in COVID-19. The protocol was immunoSEQ multiplex PCR, while the TCRdb copy is restricted to in-frame clones and leaves out a portion. This table has 250,000 or so clones, 85% to 90% appearing once. Input material: PBMCs or T cells enriched from blood (not recorded which). These receptors came from a woman aged 25-40 years with acute COVID-19.

A single count supports this clone. The V call is TRBV7-8, the J call TRBJ1-4; 9 bases line up with TRBD1. Looked up from germline, CDR1 is SGHVS and CDR2 is FQNEAQ. The CDR3 is 15 amino acids. V shed 3 bases, J shed 7 bases, and the junction held 6 bases outside the gene matches. In DNA form, the CDR3 reads TGTGCCAGCAGCTTCCCCGGGACAGGGTTTGAAAAACTGTTTTTT. Amino acids: CASSFPGTGFEKLFF.

The chain combines TRBV6-5 with TRBJ2-3; 10 positions agree with TRBD2. V dropped 5 bases and J dropped 3; count of bases not matched to a gene: 2. The CDR3 runs 14 residues. Germline CDR1 is MNHEY and CDR2 is SVGAGI. The DNA for the CDR3 is TGTGCCAGCAGTCGGGGACTAGCGACAGATACGCAGTATTTT. The encoded protein is CASSRGLATDTQYF.

This chain uses TRBV11-2 with TRBJ2-1; 12 nucleotides match TRBD2. Unmatched junction bases numbered 7, after V lost 6 bases and J lost 1 base. From germline, CDR1 is SGHAT and CDR2 FQNNGV. The CDR3 is 17 residues long. The CDR3 protein is CASSFWTSGESYNEQFF. The CDR3 DNA is TGTGCCAGCAGTTTCTGGACTAGCGGGGAGTCCTACAATGAGCAGTTCTTC.

A single count supports this clone. V and J are TRBV4-2 and TRBJ1-1; no clear D. The germline V and J ends were trimmed by 1 base and 1 base, with 10 bases remaining between them. Per germline, CDR1 LGHNA and CDR2 YNFKEQ. The CDR3 runs 15 residues. This CDR3 is CASSQGYSKNTEAFF. The DNA of the CDR3 is TGTGCCAGCAGCCAAGGATACAGCAAGAACACTGAAGCTTTCTTT.

This clone appeared once. This chain connects TRBV5-4 to TRBJ2-1, with TRBD2 matching 13 bases. V shed 4 bases and J 4 bases; nucleotides not matched to a gene: 11. This CDR3 has 18 amino acids. Germline values: CDR1 SGHNT, CDR2 YYREEE (reference sequence). The CDR3 nucleotides read TGTGCCAGCAGCCAAGGACTAGCGGGAGACCAGAGATACAATGAGCAGTTCTTC. Protein sequence: CASSQGLAGDQRYNEQFF. Based on the CDR3 plus reference TRBV5-4 and TRBJ2-1, the full variable domain is ETGVTQSPTHLIKTRGQQVTLRCSSQSGHNTVSWYQQALGQGPQFIFQYYREEENGRGNFPPRFSGLQFPNYSSELNVNALELDDSALYLCASSQGLAGDQRYNEQFFGPGTRLTVL.

The rearrangement uses TRBV5-4 and TRBJ1-2; no clear D. This CDR3 comprises 13 residues. Trimming took off 4 bases at V and 7 bases at J, with 14 bases between the two ends. CDR1 and CDR2 from the germline V gene are SGHNT and YYREEE (reference sequence). Here the CDR3 DNA reads TGTGCCAGCAGCCCGAGATCTTTTCTTGGCTACACCTTC. It codes for CASSPRSFLGYTF.

The V call is TRBV7-6, the J call TRBJ2-7; 12 bases fit TRBD2. The germline V gene encodes CDR1 SGHVS and CDR2 FNYEAQ. The length of the CDR3 is 18 residues. J lost 1 base, V lost 1 base, and 8 bases had no gene match. The CDR3 DNA follows: TGTGCCAGCAGCTTAGAGTCCCTGACTAGCGGGAGATCCTACGAGCAGTACTTC. It is translated as CASSLESLTSGRSYEQYF. The full variable domain, with the rest looked up from reference TRBV7-6 and TRBJ2-7, is GAGVSQSPRYKVTKRGQDVALRCDPISGHVSLYWYRQALGQGPEFLTYFNYEAQQDKSGLPNDRFSAERPEGSISTLTIQRTEQRDSAMYRCASSLESLTSGRSYEQYFGPGTRLTVT.

The rearrangement joins TRBV28 to TRBJ2-3; 14 bases are a match to TRBD2. The V gene end was trimmed by 5 bases and the J gene end by 0 bases; junction bases not matched to a gene: 7. The CDR3 sequence is 18 residues long. Germline values: CDR1 MDHEN, CDR2 SYDVKM. The CDR3 DNA is TGTGCCAGCAGTCAAGGACTAGCGGGAGGCCTTAGCACAGATACGCAGTATTTT. Translation gives CASSQGLAGGLSTDTQYF.

This clone has just a few counts. V is TRBV19 and J is TRBJ1-5; D might be TRBD1 (5 bases). CDR3 length: 14 amino acids. V shed 5 bases and J shed 2 bases, with 10 bases lying between them. CDR1 and CDR2 (germline): LNHDA, SQIVND (reference sequence). As DNA, the CDR3 is TGTGCCAGTAGTCGGGGCGGGGGCAATCAGCCCCAGCATTTT. Protein sequence: CASSRGGGNQPQHF.